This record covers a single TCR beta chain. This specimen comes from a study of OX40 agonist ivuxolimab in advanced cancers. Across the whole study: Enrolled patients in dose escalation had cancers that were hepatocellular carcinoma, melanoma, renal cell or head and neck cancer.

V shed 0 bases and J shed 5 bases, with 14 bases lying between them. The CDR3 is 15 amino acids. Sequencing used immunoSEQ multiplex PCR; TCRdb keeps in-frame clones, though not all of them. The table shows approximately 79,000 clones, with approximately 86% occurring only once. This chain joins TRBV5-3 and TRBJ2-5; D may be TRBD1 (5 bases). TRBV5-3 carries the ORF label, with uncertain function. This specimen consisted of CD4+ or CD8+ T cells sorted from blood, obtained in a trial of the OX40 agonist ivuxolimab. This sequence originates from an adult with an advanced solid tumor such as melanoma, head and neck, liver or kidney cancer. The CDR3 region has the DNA TGTGCCAGAAGCTTGGTGGGGCCCCCGTGGGAGACCCAGTACTTC. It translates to CARSLVGPPWETQYF.